This TCR beta chain was retrieved from a study of breast tumors, draining lymph nodes, adjacent tissues. This clonotype was recorded at least ten times. TCRdb reprocessed the multiplex PCR reads via MiXCR and lists one record per CDR3 protein. The table shows roughly 100,000 distinct CDR3 sequences, with around 30% occurring only once. The CDR3 sequence is 15 residues long. Trimming removed 1 base at V and 0 bases at J, with 9 bases between. The V gene's germline CDR1 is SGHTA and CDR2 FQGNSA. Breast cancer patients provided tissue from their axillary draining lymph nodes. The specimen sequenced was axillary lymph node tissue. This sequence was found in a female donor with breast cancer. Some clones in this sample may be carry-over from other donors' samples. The chain is built from TRBV7-2 and TRBJ1-2; D is unresolved. The CDR3 coding sequence is TGTGCCAGCAGCTTAGTCGTTATTTCTAACTATGGCTACACCTTC. Encoded protein: CASSLVVISNYGYTF.